One TCR beta chain is described in this entry. The antigen remains undetermined. This CDR3 region has 15 residues. Trimming removed 2 bases at V and 2 bases at J, with 12 bases between. Germline CDR1 and CDR2: SGHNT and YENEEA. Second doses were pooled across both intervals (about 4 or about 12 weeks). The repertoire was sequenced with immunoSEQ multiplex PCR; TCRdb's copy has only in-frame clones and lacks some. The sample carries 150,000 to 200,000 clones, over 90% recorded once. This sample is part of a study of T cell responses to AZD1222 COVID-19 vaccine. General study results and limits: Following two doses of AZD1222, Spike-specific TCR breadth and depth rose. Donor demographics were predominantly white British with a female majority; clonal diversity may be underestimated. Unmutated variant regions are reportedly targeted by nearly half of spike-specific TCRs.

This clonotype originated in an adult who received the AZD1222 COVID-19 vaccine. This sequence joins TRBV11-3 and TRBJ1-1; tentative D call: TRBD1 (6 bases). The specimen was peripheral blood, collected 28 days after the second AZD1222 dose. DNA for the CDR3: TGTGCCAGCAGCTTATCCGGGACACTAAACACTGAAGCTTTCTTT. Its translation: CASSLSGTLNTEAFF.